This T cell receptor (beta chain) was sequenced during a study of cytomegalovirus exposure and HLA in healthy donors. Study observations and caveats: Most TCRs appeared rarely, but some public TCRs recurred in many donors. Cytomegalovirus association was assigned to about 150 TCR beta chains. In vitro confirmation showed three CMV-associated chains to be CMV antigen specific.

The CDR3 runs 17 residues. The V and J ends lost 4 bases and 2 bases, in that order; junction bases with no gene match: 11. On this clone itself: The antigen is undetermined.

Here immunoSEQ multiplex PCR was the method, and the copy in TCRdb shows in-frame clones only, minus some. The table includes roughly 100,000 clones, just under 95% detected once. The specimen was PBMCs. This chain connects TRBV23-1 to TRBJ2-4; TRBD2 agrees at 7 bases. TRBV23-1 is treated as an ORF (open reading frame) with a function not yet certain. This clonotype was obtained from a woman younger than 30 in good health and CMV-seronegative. CDR3 amino acids: CASSPRPGAGPKNIQYF. DNA of the CDR3: TGCGCCAGCAGTCCCCGTCCGGGAGCGGGACCCAAAAACATTCAGTACTTC.